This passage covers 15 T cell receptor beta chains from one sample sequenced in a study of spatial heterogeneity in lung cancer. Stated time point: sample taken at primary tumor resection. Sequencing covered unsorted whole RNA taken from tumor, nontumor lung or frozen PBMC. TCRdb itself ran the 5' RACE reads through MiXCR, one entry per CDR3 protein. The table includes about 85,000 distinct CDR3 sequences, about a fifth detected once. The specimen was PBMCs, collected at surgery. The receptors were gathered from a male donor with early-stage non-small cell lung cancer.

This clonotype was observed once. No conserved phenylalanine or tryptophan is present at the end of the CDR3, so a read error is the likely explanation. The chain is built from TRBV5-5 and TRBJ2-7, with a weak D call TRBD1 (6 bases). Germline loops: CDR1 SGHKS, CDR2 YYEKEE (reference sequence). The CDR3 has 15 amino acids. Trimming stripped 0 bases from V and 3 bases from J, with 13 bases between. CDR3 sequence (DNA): TGTGCCAGCAGCTTGGCCCGACAGGCGGACTACGAGCAGTACCTC. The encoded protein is CASSLARQADYEQYL.

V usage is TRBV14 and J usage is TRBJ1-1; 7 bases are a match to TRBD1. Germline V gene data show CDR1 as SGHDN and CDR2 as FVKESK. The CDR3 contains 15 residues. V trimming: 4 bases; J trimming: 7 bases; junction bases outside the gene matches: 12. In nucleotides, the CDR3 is TGTGCCAGCAGCCGAGGATACAGGGGTCCCTATGAAGCTTTCTTT. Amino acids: CASSRGYRGPYEAFF.

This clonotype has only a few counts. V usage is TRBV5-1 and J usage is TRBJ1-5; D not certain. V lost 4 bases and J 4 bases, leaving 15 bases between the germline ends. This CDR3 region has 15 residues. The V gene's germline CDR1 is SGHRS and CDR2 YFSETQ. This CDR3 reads CASSPLGRLNQPQHF. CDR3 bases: TGCGCCAGCAGCCCCTTGGGCAGGCTTAATCAGCCCCAGCATTTT.

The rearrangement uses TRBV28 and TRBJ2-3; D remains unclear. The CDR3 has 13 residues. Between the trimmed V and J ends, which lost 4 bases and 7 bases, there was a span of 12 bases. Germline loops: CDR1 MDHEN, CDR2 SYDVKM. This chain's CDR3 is CASSSLGQYTQYF. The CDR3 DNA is TGTGCCAGCAGTTCTCTTGGCCAGTATACGCAGTATTTT.

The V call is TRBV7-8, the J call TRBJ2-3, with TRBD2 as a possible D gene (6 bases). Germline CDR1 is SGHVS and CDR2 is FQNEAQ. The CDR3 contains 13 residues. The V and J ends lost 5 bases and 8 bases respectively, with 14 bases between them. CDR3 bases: TGTGCCAGCAGCCAGGACCCCGGGAGTACGCAGTATTTT. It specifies CASSQDPGSTQYF. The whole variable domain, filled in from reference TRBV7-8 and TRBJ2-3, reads GAGVSQSPRYKVAKRGQDVALRCDPISGHVSLFWYQQALGQGPEFLTYFQNEAQLDKSGLPSDRFFAERPEGSVSTLKIQRTQQEDSAVYLCASSQDPGSTQYFGPGTRLTVL.

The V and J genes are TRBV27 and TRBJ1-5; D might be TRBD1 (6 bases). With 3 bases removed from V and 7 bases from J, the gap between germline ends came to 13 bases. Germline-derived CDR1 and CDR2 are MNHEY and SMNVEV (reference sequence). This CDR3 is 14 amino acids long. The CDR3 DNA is TGTGCCAGCAGTTTCGGGGGGCAAGGGCAGCCCCAGCATTTT. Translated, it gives CASSFGGQGQPQHF.

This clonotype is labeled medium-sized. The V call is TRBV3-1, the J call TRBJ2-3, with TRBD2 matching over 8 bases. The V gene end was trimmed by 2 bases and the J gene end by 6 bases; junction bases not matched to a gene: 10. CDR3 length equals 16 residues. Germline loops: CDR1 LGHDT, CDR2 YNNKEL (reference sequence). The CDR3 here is CASSQMWRGAGDTQYF. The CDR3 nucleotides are TGTGCCAGCAGCCAAATGTGGCGGGGGGCAGGCGATACGCAGTATTTT.

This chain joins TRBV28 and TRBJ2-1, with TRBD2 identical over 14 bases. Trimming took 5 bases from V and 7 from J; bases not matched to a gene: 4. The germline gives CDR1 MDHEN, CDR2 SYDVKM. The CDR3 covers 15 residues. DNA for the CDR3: TGTGCCAGCAGTATGACTAGCGGGAGGGATAATGAGCAGTTCTTC. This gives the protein CASSMTSGRDNEQFF. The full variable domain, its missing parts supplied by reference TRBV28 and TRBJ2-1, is DVKVTQSSRYLVKRTGEKVFLECVQDMDHENMFWYRQDPGLGLRLIYFSYDVKMKEKGDIPEGYSVSREKKERFSLILESASTNQTSMYLCASSMTSGRDNEQFFGPGTRLTVL.

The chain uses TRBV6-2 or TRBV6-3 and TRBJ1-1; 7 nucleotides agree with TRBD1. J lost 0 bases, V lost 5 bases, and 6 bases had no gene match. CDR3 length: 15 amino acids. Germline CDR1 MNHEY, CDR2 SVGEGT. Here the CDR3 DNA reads TGTGCCAGCAGTAGGGCACAGGGGCTGAACACTGAAGCTTTCTTT. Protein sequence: CASSRAQGLNTEAFF.

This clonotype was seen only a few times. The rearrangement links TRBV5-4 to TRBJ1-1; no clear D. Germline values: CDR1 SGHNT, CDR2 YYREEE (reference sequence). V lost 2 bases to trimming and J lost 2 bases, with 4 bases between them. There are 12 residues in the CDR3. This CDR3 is CASSFFNTEAFF. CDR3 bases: TGTGCCAGCAGCTTTTTTAACACTGAAGCTTTCTTT.

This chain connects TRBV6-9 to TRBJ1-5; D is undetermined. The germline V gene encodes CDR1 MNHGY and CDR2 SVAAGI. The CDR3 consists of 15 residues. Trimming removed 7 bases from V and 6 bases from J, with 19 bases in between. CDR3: CASNETGRRVQPQHF. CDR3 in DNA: TGTGCCAGCAACGAGACCGGTCGGCGGGTTCAGCCCCAGCATTTT.

In nucleotides, the CDR3 is TGTGCCAGCAGCTTGAGTAGCGGGGCTCCCAATGAGCAGTTCTTC. Translating it yields CASSLSSGAPNEQFF. V and J are TRBV11-2 and TRBJ2-1; 8 bases align to TRBD2. The J segment lost 6 bases and the V segment lost 3 bases, leaving 7 bases of the junction unmatched. CDR3 length equals 15 residues. The germline V gene has CDR1 SGHAT and CDR2 FQNNGV.

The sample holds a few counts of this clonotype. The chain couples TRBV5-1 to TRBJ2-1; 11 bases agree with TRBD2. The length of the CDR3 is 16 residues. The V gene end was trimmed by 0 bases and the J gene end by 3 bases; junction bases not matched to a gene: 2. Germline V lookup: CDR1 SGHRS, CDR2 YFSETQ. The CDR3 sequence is CASSLDGLAGYNEQFF. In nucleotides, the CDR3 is TGCGCCAGCAGCTTGGACGGACTAGCGGGCTACAATGAGCAGTTCTTC.

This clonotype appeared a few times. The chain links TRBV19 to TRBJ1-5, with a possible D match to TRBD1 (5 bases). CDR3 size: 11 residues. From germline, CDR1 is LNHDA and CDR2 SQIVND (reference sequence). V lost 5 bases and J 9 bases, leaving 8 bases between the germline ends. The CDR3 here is CASSLGGPQHF. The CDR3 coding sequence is TGTGCCAGTAGTCTGGGGGGGCCCCAGCATTTT.

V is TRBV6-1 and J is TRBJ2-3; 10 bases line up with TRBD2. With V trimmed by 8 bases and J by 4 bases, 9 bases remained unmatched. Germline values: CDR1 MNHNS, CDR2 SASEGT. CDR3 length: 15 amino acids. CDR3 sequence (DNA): TGTGCCAGCTTACATAGCGGGGGGAGGGCAGATACGCAGTATTTT. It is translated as CASLHSGGRADTQYF.